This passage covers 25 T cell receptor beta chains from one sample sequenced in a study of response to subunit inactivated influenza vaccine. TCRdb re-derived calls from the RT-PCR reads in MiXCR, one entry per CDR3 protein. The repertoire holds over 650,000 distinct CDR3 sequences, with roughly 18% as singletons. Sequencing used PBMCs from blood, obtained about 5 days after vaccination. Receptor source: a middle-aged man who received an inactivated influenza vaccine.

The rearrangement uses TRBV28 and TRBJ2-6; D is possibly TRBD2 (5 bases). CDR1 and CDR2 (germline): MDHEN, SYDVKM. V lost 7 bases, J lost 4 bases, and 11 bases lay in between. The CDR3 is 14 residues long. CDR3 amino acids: CASTSGLGANVLTF. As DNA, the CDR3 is TGTGCCAGCACCTCGGGGTTAGGGGCCAACGTCCTGACTTTC.

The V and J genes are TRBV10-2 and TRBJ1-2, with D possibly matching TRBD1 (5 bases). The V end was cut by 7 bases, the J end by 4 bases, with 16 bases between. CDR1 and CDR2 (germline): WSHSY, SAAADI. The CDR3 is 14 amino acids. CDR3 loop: CASTQRGDRYGYTF. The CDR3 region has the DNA TGCGCCAGCACCCAGAGAGGGGATCGCTATGGCTACACCTTC.

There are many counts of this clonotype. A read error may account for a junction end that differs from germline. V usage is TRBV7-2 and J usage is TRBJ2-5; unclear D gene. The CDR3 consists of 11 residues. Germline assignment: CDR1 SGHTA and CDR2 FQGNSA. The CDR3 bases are TGCGCCAGCAGCAACCAAGAGACCCAGTACTTC. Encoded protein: CASSNQETQYF.

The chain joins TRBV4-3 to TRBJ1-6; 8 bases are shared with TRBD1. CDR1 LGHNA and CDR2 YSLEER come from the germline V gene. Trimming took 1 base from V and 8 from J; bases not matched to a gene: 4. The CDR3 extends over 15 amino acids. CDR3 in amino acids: CASSQVDRGYSPLHF. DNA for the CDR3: TGCGCCAGCAGCCAAGTTGACAGGGGTTATTCACCCCTCCACTTT.

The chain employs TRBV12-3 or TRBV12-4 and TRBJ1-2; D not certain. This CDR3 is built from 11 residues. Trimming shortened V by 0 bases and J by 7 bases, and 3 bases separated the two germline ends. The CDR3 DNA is TGTGCCAGCAGTTTAGCGGGTGGCTACACCTTC. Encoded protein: CASSLAGGYTF.

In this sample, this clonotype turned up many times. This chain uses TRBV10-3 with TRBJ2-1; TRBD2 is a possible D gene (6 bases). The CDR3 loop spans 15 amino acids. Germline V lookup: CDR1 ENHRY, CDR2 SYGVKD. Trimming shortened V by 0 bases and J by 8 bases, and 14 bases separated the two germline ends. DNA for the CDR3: TGTGCCATCAGTGAGTCGAGTAGCGGCAATGATGAGCAGTTCTTC. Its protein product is CAISESSSGNDEQFF.

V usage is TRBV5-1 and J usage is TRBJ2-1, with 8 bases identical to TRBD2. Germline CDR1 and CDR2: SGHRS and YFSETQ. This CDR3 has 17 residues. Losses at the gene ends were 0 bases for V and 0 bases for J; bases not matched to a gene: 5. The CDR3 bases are TGCGCCAGCAGCTTGGCCGGGACTAGGAGCTCCTACAATGAGCAGTTCTTC. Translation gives CASSLAGTRSSYNEQFF.

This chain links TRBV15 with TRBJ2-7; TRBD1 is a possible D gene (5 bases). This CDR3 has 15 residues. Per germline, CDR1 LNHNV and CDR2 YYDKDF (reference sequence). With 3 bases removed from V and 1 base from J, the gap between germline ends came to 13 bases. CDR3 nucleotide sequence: TGTGCCACCAGCAGCCTACAGGATCTTTCCTACGAGCAGTACTTC. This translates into CATSSLQDLSYEQYF.

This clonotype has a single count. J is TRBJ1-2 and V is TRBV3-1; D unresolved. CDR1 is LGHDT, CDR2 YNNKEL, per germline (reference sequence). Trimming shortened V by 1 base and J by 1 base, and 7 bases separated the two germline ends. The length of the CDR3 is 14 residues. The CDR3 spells CASSQGNSNYGYTF. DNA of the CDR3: TGTGCCAGCAGCCAAGGAAACAGTAACTATGGCTACACCTTC.

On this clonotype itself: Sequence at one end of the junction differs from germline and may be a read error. In DNA form, the CDR3 reads TGTGCCAGCAGGAAATCCGGGACGTACTACGAGCAGAACTTC. This codes for CASRKSGTYYEQNF. The chain has TRBV28 and TRBJ2-7; D is perhaps TRBD1 or TRBD2 (5 bases each). The CDR3 runs to 14 residues. The germline gives CDR1 MDHEN, CDR2 SYDVKM.

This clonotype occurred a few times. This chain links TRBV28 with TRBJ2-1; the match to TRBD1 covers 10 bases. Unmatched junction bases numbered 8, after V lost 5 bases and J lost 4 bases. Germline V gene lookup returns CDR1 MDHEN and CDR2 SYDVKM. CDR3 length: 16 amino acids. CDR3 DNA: TGTGCCAGCAGTGCCTCGACAGGGGGCTCATACAATGAGCAGTTCTTC. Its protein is CASSASTGGSYNEQFF.

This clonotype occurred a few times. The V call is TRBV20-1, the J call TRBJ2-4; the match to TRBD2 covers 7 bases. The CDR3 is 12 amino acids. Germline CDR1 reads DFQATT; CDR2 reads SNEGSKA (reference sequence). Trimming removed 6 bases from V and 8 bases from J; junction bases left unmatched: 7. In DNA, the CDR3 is TGCAGTGCGCCTCACCGGGGGGACATTCAGTACTTC. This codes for CSAPHRGDIQYF.

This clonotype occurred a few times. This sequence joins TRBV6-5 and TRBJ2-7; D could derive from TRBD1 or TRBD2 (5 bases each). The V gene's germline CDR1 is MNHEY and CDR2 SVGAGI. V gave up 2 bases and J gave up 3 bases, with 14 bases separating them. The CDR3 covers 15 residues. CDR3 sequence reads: CASSYRDAPVYEQYF. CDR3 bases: TGTGCCAGCAGTTACCGGGACGCTCCGGTCTACGAGCAGTACTTC.

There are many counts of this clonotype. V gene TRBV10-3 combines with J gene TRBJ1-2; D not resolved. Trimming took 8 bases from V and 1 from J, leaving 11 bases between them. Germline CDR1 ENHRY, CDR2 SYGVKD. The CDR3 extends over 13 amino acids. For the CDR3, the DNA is TGTGCCATCGCCGTGGCAAATAACTATGGCTACACCTTC. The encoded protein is CAIAVANNYGYTF.

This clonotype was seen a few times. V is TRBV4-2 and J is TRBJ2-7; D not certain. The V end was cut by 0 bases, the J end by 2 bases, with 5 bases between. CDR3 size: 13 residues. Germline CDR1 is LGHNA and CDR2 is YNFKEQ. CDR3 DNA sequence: TGTGCCAGCAGCCAAGATTTTGCCTACGAGCAGTACTTC. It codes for CASSQDFAYEQYF.

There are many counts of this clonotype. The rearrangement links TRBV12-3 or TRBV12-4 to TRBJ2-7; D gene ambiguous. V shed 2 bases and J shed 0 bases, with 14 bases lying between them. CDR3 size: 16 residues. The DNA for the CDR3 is TGTGCCAGCAGTTTATCGGCAGGTGGAACCTCCTACGAGCAGTACTTC. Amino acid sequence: CASSLSAGGTSYEQYF.

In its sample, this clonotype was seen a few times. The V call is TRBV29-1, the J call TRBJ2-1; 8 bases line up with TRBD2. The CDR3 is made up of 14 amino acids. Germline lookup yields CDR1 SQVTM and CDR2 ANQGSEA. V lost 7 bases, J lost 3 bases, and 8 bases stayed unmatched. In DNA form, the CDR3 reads TGCAGCGCCCGTCGTACTAGCGGCTACAATGAGCAGTTCTTC. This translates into CSARRTSGYNEQFF.

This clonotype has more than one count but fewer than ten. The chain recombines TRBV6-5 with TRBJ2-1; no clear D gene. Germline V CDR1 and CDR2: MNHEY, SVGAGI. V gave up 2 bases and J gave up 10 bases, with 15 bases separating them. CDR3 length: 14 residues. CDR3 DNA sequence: TGTGCCAGCAGTTACATCGGTGTGACGGCCGAGCAGTTCTTC. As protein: CASSYIGVTAEQFF.

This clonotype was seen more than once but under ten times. CDR3 loop: CASSPGGQPIYGYTF. The CDR3 DNA reads TGTGCCAGCAGCCCGGGGGGACAGCCGATTTATGGCTACACCTTC. J is TRBJ1-2 and V is TRBV7-2; 7 nucleotides line up with TRBD1. J was trimmed by 5 bases and V by 5 bases; bases with no gene match: 11. The CDR3 consists of 15 residues. Germline CDR1 SGHTA, CDR2 FQGNSA.

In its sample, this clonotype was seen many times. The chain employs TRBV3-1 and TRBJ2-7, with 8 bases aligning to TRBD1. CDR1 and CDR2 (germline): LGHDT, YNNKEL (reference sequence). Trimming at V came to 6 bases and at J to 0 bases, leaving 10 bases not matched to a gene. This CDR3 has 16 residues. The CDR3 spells CASSRTGFGSSYEQYF. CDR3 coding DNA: TGTGCCAGCAGTCGGACAGGGTTTGGCAGCTCCTACGAGCAGTACTTC.

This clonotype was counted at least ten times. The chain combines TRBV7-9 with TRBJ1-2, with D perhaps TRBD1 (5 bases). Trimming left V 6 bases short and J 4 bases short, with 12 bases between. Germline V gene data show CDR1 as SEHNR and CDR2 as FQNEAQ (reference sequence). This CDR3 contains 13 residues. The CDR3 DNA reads TGTGCCAGCAGTTTGGGGCAGTCCTATGGCTACACCTTC. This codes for CASSLGQSYGYTF.

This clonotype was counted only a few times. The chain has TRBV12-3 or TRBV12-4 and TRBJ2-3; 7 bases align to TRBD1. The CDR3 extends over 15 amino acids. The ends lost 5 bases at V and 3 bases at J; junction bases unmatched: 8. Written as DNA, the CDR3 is TGTGCCAGCAGTGGCAGGGGGTTCGCGACAGATACGCAGTATTTT. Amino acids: CASSGRGFATDTQYF.

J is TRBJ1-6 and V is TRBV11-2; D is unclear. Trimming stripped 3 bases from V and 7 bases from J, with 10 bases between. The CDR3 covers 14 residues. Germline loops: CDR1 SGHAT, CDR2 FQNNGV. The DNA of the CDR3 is TGTGCCAGCAGCTTGAGGCGGATCAATTCACCCCTCCACTTT. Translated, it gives CASSLRRINSPLHF.

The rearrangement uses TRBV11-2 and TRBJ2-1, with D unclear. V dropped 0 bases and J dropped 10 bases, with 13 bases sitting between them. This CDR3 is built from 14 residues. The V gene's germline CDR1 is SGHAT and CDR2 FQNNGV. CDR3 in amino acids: CASSLDPLGWEQFF. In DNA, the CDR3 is TGTGCCAGCAGCTTAGATCCCCTCGGCTGGGAGCAGTTCTTC.

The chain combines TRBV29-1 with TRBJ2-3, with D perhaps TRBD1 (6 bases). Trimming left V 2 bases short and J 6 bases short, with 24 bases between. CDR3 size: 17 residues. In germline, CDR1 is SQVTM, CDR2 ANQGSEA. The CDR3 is CSVEPLGRGSVSDTQYF. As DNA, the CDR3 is TGCAGCGTTGAACCCTTGGGCAGGGGTTCGGTCTCCGATACGCAGTATTTT.